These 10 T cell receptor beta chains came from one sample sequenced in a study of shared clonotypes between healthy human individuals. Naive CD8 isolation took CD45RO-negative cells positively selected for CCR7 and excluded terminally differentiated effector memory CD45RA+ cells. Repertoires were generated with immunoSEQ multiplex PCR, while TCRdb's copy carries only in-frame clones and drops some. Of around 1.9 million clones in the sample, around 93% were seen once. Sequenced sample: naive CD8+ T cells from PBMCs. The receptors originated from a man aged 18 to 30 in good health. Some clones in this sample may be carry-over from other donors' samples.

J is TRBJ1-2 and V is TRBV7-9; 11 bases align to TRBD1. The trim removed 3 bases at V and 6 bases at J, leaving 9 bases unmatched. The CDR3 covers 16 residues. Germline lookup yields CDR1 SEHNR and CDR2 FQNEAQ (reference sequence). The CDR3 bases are TGTGCCAGCAGCTTTGTTCCCGGACAGGGGGCGGATGGCTACACCTTC. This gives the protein CASSFVPGQGADGYTF.

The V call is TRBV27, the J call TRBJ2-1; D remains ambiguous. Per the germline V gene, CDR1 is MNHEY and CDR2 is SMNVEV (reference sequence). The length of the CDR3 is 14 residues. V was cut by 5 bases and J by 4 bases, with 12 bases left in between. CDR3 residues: CASSPTTDYNEQFF. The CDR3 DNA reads TGTGCCAGCAGTCCTACGACGGATTACAATGAGCAGTTCTTC.

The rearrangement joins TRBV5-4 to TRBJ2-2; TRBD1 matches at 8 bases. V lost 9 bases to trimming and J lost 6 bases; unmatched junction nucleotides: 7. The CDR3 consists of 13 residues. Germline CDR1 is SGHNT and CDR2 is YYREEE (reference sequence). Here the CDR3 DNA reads TGTGCCACTGCAGGGGGCGCCGCCGGGGAGCTGTTTTTT. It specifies CATAGGAAGELFF. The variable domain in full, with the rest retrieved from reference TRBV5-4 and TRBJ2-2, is ETGVTQSPTHLIKTRGQQVTLRCSSQSGHNTVSWYQQALGQGPQFIFQYYREEENGRGNFPPRFSGLQFPNYSSELNVNALELDDSALYLCATAGGAAGELFFGEGSRLTVL.

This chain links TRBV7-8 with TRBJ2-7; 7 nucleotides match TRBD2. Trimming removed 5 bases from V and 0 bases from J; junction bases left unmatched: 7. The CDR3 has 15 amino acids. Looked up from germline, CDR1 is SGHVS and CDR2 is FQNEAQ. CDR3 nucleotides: TGTGCCAGCAGCCGCCTCCAGCGGGACTCCTACGAGCAGTACTTC. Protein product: CASSRLQRDSYEQYF.

The DNA for the CDR3 is TGTGCCAGTAGTATAGTGGACGGAAACTATGGCTACACCTTC. It codes for CASSIVDGNYGYTF. The chain links TRBV19 to TRBJ1-2; D not certain. CDR1 is LNHDA, CDR2 SQIVND, per germline (reference sequence). V shed 1 base and J shed 2 bases, with 8 bases lying between them. This CDR3 spans 14 amino acids.

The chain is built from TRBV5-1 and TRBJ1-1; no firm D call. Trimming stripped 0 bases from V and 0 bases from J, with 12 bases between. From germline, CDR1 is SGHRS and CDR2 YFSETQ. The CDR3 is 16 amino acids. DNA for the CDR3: TGCGCCAGCAGCTTGGATTGGAGATACATGAACACTGAAGCTTTCTTT. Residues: CASSLDWRYMNTEAFF. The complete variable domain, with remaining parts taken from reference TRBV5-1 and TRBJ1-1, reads KAGVTQTPRYLIKTRGQQVTLSCSPISGHRSVSWYQQTPGQGLQFLFEYFSETQRNKGNFPGRFSGRQFSNSRSEMNVSTLELGDSALYLCASSLDWRYMNTEAFFGQGTRLTVV.

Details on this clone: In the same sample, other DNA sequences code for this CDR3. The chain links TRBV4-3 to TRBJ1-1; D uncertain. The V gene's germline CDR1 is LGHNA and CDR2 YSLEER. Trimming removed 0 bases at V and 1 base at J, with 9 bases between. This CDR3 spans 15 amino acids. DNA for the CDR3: TGCGCCAGCAGCCAAGATCTCGCAGGGAACACTGAAGCTTTCTTT. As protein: CASSQDLAGNTEAFF.

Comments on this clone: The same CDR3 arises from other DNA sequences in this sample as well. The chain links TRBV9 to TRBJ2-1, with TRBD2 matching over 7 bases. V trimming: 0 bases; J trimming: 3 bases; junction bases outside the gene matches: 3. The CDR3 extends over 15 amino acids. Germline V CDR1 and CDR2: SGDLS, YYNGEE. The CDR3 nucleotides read TGTGCCAGCAGCGTAGGAGGCGGGAGCTACAATGAGCAGTTCTTC. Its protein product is CASSVGGGSYNEQFF.

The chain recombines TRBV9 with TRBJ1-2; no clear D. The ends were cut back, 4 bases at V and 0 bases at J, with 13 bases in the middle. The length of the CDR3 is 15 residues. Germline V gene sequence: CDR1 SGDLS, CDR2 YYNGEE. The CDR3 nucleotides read TGTGCCAGCAGCCCCCGTGCAGGAGCTAACTATGGCTACACCTTC. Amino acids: CASSPRAGANYGYTF.

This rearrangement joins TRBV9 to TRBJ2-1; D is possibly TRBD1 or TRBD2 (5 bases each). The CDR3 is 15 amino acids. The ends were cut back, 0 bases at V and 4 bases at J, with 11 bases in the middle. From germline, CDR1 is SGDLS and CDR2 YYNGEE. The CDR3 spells CASSVGEGSYNEQFF. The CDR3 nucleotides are TGTGCCAGCAGCGTAGGAGAGGGGTCTTACAATGAGCAGTTCTTC.